This T cell receptor beta chain was documented in a study of blood T cell repertoires in COVID-19. Clones were read by immunoSEQ multiplex PCR, and TCRdb kept only the in-frame ones, dropping some. The sample carries around 390,000 clones, approximately 87% recorded once. Between the trimmed V and J ends, which lost 1 base and 6 bases, there was a span of 6 bases. From germline, CDR1 is SGHTA and CDR2 FQGNSA. The CDR3 is made up of 13 amino acids. The sequenced material came from PBMCs or T cells enriched from blood (not recorded which). The receptor was derived from a woman between 50 and 59 years old who had recovered from COVID-19. V usage is TRBV7-2 and J usage is TRBJ1-4; the D is unclear. CDR3 region: CASSLDRDEKLFF. As DNA, the CDR3 is TGTGCCAGCAGCTTAGATCGCGATGAAAAACTGTTTTTT.